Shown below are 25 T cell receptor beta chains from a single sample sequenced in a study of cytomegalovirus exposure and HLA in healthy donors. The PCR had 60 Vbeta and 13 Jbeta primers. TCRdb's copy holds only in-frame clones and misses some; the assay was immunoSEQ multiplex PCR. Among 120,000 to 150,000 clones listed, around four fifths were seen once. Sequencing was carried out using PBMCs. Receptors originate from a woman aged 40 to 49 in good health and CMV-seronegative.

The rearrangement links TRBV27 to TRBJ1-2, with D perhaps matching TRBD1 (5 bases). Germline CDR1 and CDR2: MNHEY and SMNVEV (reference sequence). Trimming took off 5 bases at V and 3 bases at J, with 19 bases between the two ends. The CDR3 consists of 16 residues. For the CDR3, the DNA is TGTGCCAGCAGTCCATACCCACTGGACACATACTATGGCTACACCTTC. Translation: CASSPYPLDTYYGYTF.

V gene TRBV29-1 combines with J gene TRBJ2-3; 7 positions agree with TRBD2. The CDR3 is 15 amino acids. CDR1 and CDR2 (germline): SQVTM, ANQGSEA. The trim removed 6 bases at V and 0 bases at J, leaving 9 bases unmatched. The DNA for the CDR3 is TGCAGCGTCGTACCAGCGGGAACTAGCACAGATACGCAGTATTTT. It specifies CSVVPAGTSTDTQYF.

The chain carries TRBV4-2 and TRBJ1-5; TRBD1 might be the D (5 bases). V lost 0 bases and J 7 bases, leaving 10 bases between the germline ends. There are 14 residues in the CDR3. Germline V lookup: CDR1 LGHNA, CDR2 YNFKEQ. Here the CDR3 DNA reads TGTGCCAGCAGCCAAGATACGCAGGGCCAGCCCCAGCATTTT. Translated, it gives CASSQDTQGQPQHF.

The CDR3 protein is CASSTNIAVRNYGYTF. The CDR3 nucleotides are TGTGCCAGCAGCACCAATATCGCCGTCAGGAACTATGGCTACACCTTC. The chain carries TRBV5-5 and TRBJ1-2, with D unclear. Deletions cut 4 bases from V and 2 bases from J, with 18 bases between. The CDR3 has 16 amino acids. The V gene's germline CDR1 is SGHKS and CDR2 YYEKEE (reference sequence).

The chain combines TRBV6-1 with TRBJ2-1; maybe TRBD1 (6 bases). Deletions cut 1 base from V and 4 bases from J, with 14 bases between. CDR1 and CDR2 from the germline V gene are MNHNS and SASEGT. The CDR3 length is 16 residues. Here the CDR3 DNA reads TGTGCCAGCAGTGAAGTCACAGGGTACGGTTACAATGAGCAGTTCTTC. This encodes CASSEVTGYGYNEQFF.

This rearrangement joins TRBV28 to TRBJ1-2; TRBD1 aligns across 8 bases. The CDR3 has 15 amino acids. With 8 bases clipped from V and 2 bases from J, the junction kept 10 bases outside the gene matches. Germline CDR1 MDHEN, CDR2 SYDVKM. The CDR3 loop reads CASGDVWTGNYGYTF. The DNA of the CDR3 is TGTGCCAGCGGCGATGTCTGGACAGGGAACTATGGCTACACCTTC.

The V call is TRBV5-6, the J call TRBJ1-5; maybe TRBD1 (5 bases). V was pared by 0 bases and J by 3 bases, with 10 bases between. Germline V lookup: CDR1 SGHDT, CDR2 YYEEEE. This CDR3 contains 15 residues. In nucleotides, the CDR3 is TGTGCCAGCAGCTTGGAAAGGGGCCCCAATCAGCCCCAGCATTTT. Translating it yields CASSLERGPNQPQHF.

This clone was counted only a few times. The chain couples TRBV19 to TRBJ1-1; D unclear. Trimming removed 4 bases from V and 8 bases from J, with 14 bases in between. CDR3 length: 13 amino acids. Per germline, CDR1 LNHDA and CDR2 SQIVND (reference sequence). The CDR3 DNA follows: TGTGCCAGTAGTACCCGGAGGAGGGCCGAAGCTTTCTTT. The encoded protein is CASSTRRRAEAFF.

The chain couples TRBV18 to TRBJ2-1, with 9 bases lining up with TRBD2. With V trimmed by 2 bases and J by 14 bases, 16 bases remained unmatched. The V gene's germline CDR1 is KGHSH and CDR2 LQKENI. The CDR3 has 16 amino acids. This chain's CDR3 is CASSPNSQWSGRTEFF. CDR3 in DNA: TGTGCCAGCTCACCAAATTCCCAATGGAGCGGGAGGACTGAGTTCTTC.

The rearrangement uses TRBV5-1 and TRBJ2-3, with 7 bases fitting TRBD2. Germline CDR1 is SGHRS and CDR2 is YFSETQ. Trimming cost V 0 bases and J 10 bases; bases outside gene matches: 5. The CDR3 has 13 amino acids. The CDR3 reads CASSLGGTTPQYF. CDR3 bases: TGCGCCAGCAGCTTGGGGGGGACTACGCCGCAGTATTTT.

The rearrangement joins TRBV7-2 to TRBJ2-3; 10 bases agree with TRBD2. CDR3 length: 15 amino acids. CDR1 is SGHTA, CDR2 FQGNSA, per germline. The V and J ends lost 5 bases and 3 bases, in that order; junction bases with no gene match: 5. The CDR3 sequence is CASSPTSGVTDTQYF. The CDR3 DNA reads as TGTGCCAGCAGCCCAACTAGCGGGGTAACAGATACGCAGTATTTT.

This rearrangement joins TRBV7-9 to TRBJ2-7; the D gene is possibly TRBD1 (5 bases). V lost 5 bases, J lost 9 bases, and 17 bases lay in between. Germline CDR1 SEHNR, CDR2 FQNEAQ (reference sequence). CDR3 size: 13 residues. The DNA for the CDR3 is TGTGCCAGCAGCCCAAACACCGGCGACAGGCAGTACTTC. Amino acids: CASSPNTGDRQYF.

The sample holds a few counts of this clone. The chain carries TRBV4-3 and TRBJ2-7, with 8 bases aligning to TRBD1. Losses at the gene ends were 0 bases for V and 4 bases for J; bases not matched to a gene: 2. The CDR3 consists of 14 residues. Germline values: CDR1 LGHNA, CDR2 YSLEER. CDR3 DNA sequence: TGCGCCAGCAGCCAAGACAGGGGGCAGTACGAGCAGTACTTC. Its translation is CASSQDRGQYEQYF.

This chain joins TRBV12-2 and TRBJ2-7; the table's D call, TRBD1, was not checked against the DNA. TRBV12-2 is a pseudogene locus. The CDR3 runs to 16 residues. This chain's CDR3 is CASRLSQIHEIYEQYF. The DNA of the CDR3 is TGTGCAAGTCGCTTGTCTCAGATCCACGAAATTTACGAGCAGTACTTC.

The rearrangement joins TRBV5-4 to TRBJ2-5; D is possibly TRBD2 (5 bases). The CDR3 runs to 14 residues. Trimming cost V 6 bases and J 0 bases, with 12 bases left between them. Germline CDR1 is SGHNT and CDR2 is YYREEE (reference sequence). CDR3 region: CASNVAGNQETQYF. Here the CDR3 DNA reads TGTGCCAGCAACGTTGCCGGGAACCAAGAGACCCAGTACTTC.

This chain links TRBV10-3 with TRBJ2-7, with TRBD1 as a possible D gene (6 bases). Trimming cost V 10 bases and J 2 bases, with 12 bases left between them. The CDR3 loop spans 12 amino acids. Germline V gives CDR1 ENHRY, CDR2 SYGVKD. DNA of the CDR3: TGTGCCAAGAGGGACAATGCCTACGAGCAGTACTTC. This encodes CAKRDNAYEQYF.

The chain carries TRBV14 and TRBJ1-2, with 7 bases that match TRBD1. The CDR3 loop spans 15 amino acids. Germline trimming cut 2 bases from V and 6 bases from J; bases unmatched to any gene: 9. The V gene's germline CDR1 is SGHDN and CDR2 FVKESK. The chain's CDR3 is CASSQLTGFLDGYTF. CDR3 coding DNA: TGTGCCAGCAGCCAATTGACAGGGTTTCTTGATGGCTACACCTTC.

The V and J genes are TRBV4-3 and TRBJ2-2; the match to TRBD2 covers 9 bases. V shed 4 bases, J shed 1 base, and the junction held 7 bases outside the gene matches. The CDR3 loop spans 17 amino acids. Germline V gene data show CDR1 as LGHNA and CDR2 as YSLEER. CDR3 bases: TGCGCCAGCAGCCCCTCGAGCGGGAGGAAGAACACCGGGGAGCTGTTTTTT. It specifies CASSPSSGRKNTGELFF.

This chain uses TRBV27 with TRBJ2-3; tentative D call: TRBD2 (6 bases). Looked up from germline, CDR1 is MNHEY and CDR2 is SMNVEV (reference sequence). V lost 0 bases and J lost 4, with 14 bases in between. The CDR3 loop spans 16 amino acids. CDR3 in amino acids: CASSLSTQGLADTQYF. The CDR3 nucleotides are TGTGCCAGCAGTTTATCGACTCAGGGACTCGCAGATACGCAGTATTTT.

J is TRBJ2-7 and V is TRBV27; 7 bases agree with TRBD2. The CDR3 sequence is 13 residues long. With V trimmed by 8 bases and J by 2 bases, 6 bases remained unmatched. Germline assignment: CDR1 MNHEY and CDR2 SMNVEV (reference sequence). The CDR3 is CASAAGETYEQYF. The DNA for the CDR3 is TGTGCCAGCGCGGCGGGAGAGACCTACGAGCAGTACTTC.

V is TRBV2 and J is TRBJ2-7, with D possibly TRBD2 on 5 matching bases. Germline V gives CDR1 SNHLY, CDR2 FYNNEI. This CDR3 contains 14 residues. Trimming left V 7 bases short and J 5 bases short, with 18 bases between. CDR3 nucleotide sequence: TGTGCCAGCACCGAGGGCCTTAGCGACCACGAGCAGTACTTC. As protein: CASTEGLSDHEQYF.

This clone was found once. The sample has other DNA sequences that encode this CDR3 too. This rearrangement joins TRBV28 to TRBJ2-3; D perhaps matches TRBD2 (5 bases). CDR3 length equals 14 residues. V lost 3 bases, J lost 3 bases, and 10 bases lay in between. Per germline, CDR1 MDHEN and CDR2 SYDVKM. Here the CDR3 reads CASSLRGGTDTQYF. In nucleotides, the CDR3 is TGTGCCAGCAGTTTGCGCGGAGGAACAGATACGCAGTATTTT.

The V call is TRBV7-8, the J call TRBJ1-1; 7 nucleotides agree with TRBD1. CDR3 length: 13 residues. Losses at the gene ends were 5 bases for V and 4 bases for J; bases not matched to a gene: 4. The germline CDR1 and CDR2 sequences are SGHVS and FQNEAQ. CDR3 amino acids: CASSQGGPTEAFF. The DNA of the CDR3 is TGTGCCAGCAGCCAAGGGGGCCCCACTGAAGCTTTCTTT.

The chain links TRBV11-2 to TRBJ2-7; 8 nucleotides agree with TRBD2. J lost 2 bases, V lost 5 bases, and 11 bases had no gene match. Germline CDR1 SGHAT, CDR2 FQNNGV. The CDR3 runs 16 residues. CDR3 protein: CASSTLAGRHAYEQYF. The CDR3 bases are TGTGCCAGCAGCACCTTAGCGGGGCGCCATGCCTACGAGCAGTACTTC.

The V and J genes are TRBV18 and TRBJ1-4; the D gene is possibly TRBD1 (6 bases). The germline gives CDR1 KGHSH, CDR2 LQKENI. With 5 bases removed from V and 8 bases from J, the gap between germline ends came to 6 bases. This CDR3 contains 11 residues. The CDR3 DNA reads TGTGCCAGCTCAGACAGGGAAAAACTGTTTTTT. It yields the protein CASSDREKLFF.